The entry that follows covers one TCR beta chain sequence. The sample is drawn from a study of OX40 agonist ivuxolimab in advanced cancers. The CDR3 is 15 amino acids. The V and J ends lost 2 bases and 1 base respectively, with 11 bases between them. Looked up from germline, CDR1 is SGHRS and CDR2 is YFSETQ. The data were produced by immunoSEQ multiplex PCR, yet TCRdb's version contains in-frame clones alone and is incomplete. The table records about 100,000 clones, roughly nine tenths of them present only once. This chain links TRBV5-1 with TRBJ2-3, with no clear D. The source was CD4+ or CD8+ T cells sorted from blood, collected in a trial of the OX40 agonist ivuxolimab. The receptor's source is an adult with an advanced solid tumor such as melanoma, head and neck, liver or kidney cancer. The chain's CDR3 is CASSLLRTGTDTQYF. The CDR3 DNA reads TGCGCCAGCAGCTTACTTAGGACGGGCACAGATACGCAGTATTTT.